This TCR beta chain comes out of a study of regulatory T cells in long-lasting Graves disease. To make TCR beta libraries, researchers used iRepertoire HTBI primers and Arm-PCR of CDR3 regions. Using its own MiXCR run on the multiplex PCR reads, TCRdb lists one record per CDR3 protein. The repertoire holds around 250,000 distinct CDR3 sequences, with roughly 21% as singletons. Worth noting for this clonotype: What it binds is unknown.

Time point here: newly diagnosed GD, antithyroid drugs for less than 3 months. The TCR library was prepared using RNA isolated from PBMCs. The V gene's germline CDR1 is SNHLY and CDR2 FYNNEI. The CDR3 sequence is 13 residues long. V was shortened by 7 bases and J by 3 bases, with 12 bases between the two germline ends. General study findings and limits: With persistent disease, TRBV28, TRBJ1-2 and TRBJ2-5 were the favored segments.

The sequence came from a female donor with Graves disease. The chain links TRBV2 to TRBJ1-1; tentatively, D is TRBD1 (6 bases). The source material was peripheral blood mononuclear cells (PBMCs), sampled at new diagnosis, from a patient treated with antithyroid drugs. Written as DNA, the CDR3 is TGTGCCAGCAAGACAGGCCTCGACACTGAAGCTTTCTTT. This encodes CASKTGLDTEAFF.